This T cell receptor beta chain comes out of a study of T cell responses to AZD1222 COVID-19 vaccine. Study-level points and caveats: Spike as a whole was targeted by vaccine-associated CD4 TCRs, dominant at 160-218 and 743-854.

Libraries were prepared by immunoSEQ multiplex PCR; TCRdb keeps only in-frame clonotypes and omits some of them. The data show 90,000 to 110,000 clones, with about 90% seen just once and less than 9.5% held by the top ten. The CDR3 is made up of 14 amino acids. V lost 7 bases and J lost 8, with 20 bases in between. Germline V gene sequence: CDR1 SNHLY, CDR2 FYNNEI. This clone was detected a few times. What it recognizes is unknown. The material sequenced was peripheral blood, taken on day 0 of AZD1222 vaccination. This rearrangement joins TRBV2 to TRBJ1-2; no reliable D call. The clonotype comes from an adult in good health. This CDR3 reads CASTEGPLVEGYTF. The CDR3, as DNA: TGTGCCAGCACCGAGGGTCCACTTGTGGAGGGCTACACCTTC.